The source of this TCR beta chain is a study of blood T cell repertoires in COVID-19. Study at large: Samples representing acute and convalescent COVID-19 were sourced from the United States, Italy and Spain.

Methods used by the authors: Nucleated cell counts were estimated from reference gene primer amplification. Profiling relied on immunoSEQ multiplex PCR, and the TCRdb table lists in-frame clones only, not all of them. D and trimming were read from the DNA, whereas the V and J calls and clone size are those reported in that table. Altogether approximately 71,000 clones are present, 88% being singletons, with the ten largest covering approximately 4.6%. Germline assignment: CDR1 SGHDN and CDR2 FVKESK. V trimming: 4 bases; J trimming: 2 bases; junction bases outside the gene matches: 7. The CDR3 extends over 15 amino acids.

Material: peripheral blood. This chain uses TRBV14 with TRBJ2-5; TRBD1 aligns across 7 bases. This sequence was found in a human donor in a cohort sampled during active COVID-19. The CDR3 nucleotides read TGTGCCAGCAGCCCCGGACAGGTAGAGCAAGAGACCCAGTACTTC. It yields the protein CASSPGQVEQETQYF.